The rows below give T cell receptor beta chains drawn from one sample of a study of memory CD4+ T cells and cytomegalovirus serostatus. The protocol was immunoSEQ multiplex PCR, while the TCRdb copy is restricted to in-frame clones and leaves out a portion. The sample shows some 44,000 clones, 60% to 85% of them seen only once. The sequenced sample consisted of memory CD4+ T cells from blood. These receptors were obtained from an adult in good health and CMV-seronegative. Both conserved end residues are part of each CDR3. D genes are given only for firm matches. Part of the rows lack a size; the others show once, few, many or a class for expanded clones.

>-|TRBJ2-7|TRBV28|-
CASSVLENYEQYF
TGTGCCAGCAGCGTGCTGGAGAACTACGAGCAGTACTTC
>TRBD2|TRBJ2-1|TRBV6-5|once
CASSYQLAGGNEQFF
TGTGCCAGCAGTTACCAACTAGCGGGGGGAAATGAGCAGTTCTTC
>-|TRBJ1-6|TRBV7-7|few
CASSSGPNSPLHF
TGTGCTAGCAGCTCCGGTCCGAATTCACCCCTCCACTTT
>TRBD1|TRBJ1-6|TRBV6-1|few
CASSEWGQGVGSPLHF
TGTGCCAGCAGTGAATGGGGACAGGGAGTTGGTTCACCCCTCCACTTT
>-|TRBJ2-2|TRBV30|-
CAWSVPQNTGELFF
TGTGCCTGGAGTGTACCACAGAACACCGGGGAGCTGTTTTTT
>-|TRBJ1-1|TRBV15|medium-sized
CATSRDDTEAFF
TGTGCCACCAGCAGAGATGACACTGAAGCTTTCTTT
>TRBD1|TRBJ2-7|TRBV7-7|few
CASSLGTGSEQYF
TGTGCTAGCAGCTTAGGGACAGGGTCCGAGCAGTACTTC
>-|TRBJ1-4|TRBV27|-
CASSLGRRNEKLFF
TGTGCCAGCAGTTTAGGGCGGAGAAATGAAAAACTGTTTTTT
>TRBD1|TRBJ2-5|TRBV18|-
CASSPPRGRTQYF
TGTGCCAGCTCACCACCGAGGGGGCGGACCCAGTACTTC
>-|TRBJ1-2|TRBV6-1|few
CASSEVLRDTGHGYTF
TGTGCCAGCAGTGAAGTTTTAAGGGACACCGGCCATGGCTACACCTTC
>TRBD2|TRBJ2-3|TRBV4-2|few
CASSQLAGAGEDTQYF
TGTGCCAGCAGCCAACTAGCGGGGGCGGGGGAAGATACGCAGTATTTT
>-|TRBJ1-1|TRBV29-1|-
CSARPMNTEAFF
TGCAGCGCTAGACCGATGAACACTGAAGCTTTCTTT
>-|TRBJ2-7|TRBV2|medium-sized
CASSDYASYEQYF
TGTGCCAGCAGTGATTATGCTTCCTACGAGCAGTACTTC
>TRBD2|TRBJ2-3|TRBV2|few
CASSAVGRGIDTQYF
TGTGCCAGCAGTGCCGTAGGGCGGGGGATAGATACGCAGTATTTT
>TRBD1|TRBJ1-6|TRBV28|-
CASSTEGQGSSPLHF
TGTGCCAGCAGCACCGAGGGACAGGGGAGTTCACCCCTCCACTTT
>TRBD1|TRBJ1-5|TRBV5-1|-
CASSLTGDIGNQPQHF
TGCGCCAGCAGCTTGACAGGGGACATAGGCAATCAGCCCCAGCATTTT
>-|TRBJ1-1|TRBV7-2|-
CASSLGAGTGTEAFF
TGTGCCAGCAGCTTAGGCGCGGGGACCGGCACTGAAGCTTTCTTT
>TRBD2|TRBJ2-7|TRBV7-2|-
CASSLRTSAEYEQYF
TGTGCCAGCAGCCTCAGGACTAGCGCTGAATACGAGCAGTACTTC
>-|TRBJ2-7|TRBV10-3|-
CAISESGFWQYF
TGTGCCATCAGTGAGTCCGGGTTTTGGCAGTACTTC
>-|TRBJ2-7|TRBV29-1|-
CSVGWTVYEQYF
TGCAGCGTTGGTTGGACAGTCTACGAGCAGTACTTC
>-|TRBJ2-5|TRBV6-5|-
CASSNKETQYF
TGTGCCAGCAGTAACAAAGAGACCCAGTACTTC
>TRBD1|TRBJ1-5|TRBV6-5|-
CASRNPGQNQPQHF
TGTGCCAGCAGGAATCCGGGACAGAATCAGCCCCAGCATTTT
>-|TRBJ2-1|TRBV5-1|-
CASSSANQGDEQFF
TGCGCCAGCAGCTCGGCAAACCAGGGAGATGAGCAGTTCTTC
>TRBD2|TRBJ2-7|TRBV5-6|-
CASSPGLASHEQYF
TGTGCCAGCAGCCCAGGACTAGCTTCCCACGAGCAGTACTTC
>-|TRBJ1-6|TRBV5-1|-
CASSLEGGYSPLHF
TGCGCCAGCAGCTTGGAAGGCGGGTATTCACCCCTCCACTTT
>-|TRBJ2-7|TRBV5-1|-
CASSLTATYEQYF
TGCGCCAGCAGCTTGACTGCTACCTACGAGCAGTACTTC
>TRBD2|TRBJ2-5|TRBV6-6|-
CASIGGGETQYF
TGTGCCAGCATTGGGGGAGGGGAGACCCAGTACTTC
>-|TRBJ2-3|TRBV6-1|-
CASSEAPAADTQYF
TGTGCCAGCAGTGAAGCGCCGGCCGCGGATACGCAGTATTTT
>-|TRBJ2-3|TRBV11-2|-
CASSFGASPGDTQYF
TGTGCCAGCAGCTTCGGGGCCAGCCCGGGGGATACGCAGTATTTT
>TRBD2|TRBJ2-1|TRBV11-2|-
CASSTERGGAYEQFF
TGTGCCAGCAGCACGGAGCGGGGGGGCGCGTATGAGCAGTTCTTC
>TRBD2|TRBJ2-2|TRBV28|-
CASSKMPSGAYTGELFF
TGTGCCAGCAGTAAAATGCCTAGCGGGGCCTACACCGGGGAGCTGTTTTTT
>-|TRBJ1-3|TRBV7-8|once
CASSLTASTGISSGNTIYF
TGTGCCAGCAGCTTGACAGCCTCAACCGGGATAAGCTCTGGAAACACCATATATTTT
>TRBD2|TRBJ2-1|TRBV5-1|-
CASSYGLAGGDNEQFF
TGCGCCAGCAGCTACGGACTAGCGGGGGGGGACAATGAGCAGTTCTTC
>TRBD1|TRBJ1-2|TRBV28|-
CASSSGQGRGYTF
TGTGCCAGCAGTTCCGGACAGGGGAGAGGCTACACCTTC
>TRBD2|TRBJ2-5|TRBV15|-
CATGTSGGRGGETQYF
TGTGCCACCGGGACTAGCGGGGGTCGGGGAGGAGAGACCCAGTACTTC
>TRBD2|TRBJ2-3|TRBV11-3|-
CASSSTRGGTDTQYF
TGTGCCAGCAGCTCCACTCGGGGGGGCACAGATACGCAGTATTTT
>-|TRBJ1-2|TRBV18|-
CASSPPRPGYTF
TGTGCCAGCTCACCACCGAGGCCCGGCTACACCTTC
>-|TRBJ1-5|TRBV19|few
CASSLRVQPQHF
TGTGCCAGTAGTCTCCGGGTTCAGCCCCAGCATTTT
>-|TRBJ2-7|TRBV11-2|-
CASSSNRDLEQYF
TGTGCCAGCAGCTCTAACAGGGACCTGGAGCAGTACTTC
>TRBD1|TRBJ2-3|TRBV28|-
CASNVNPGQGISRTQYF
TGTGCCAGCAACGTTAATCCGGGACAGGGAATCTCGCGGACGCAGTATTTT
>-|TRBJ1-2|TRBV7-5|-
CARSCPGQSRGNYGYTF
TGTGCCAGAAGCTGTCCGGGACAATCACGGGGCAACTATGGCTACACCTTC
>TRBD1|TRBJ1-1|TRBV23-1|-
CASSPFPDRGNSWNTEAFF
TGCGCCAGCAGTCCATTCCCGGACAGGGGGAATTCATGGAACACTGAAGCTTTCTTT
>TRBD1|TRBJ2-7|TRBV7-8|-
CASSDRGQGEQYF
TGTGCCAGCTCGGACAGGGGGCAGGGCGAGCAGTACTTC
>-|TRBJ2-5|TRBV9|-
CASSVSSTETQYF
TGTGCCAGCAGCGTGAGCAGTACCGAGACCCAGTACTTC
>-|TRBJ2-1|TRBV4-2|-
CASSGPGHGSNEQFF
TGTGCCAGCAGCGGACCGGGCCACGGTTCCAATGAGCAGTTCTTC
>-|TRBJ1-2|TRBV6-6|-
CASSSTAGSHGYTF
TGTGCCAGCAGTTCAACCGCAGGGTCTCATGGCTACACCTTC
>TRBD2|TRBJ2-7|TRBV27|-
CASSLSSRGGDTYEQYF
TGTGCCAGCAGTTTATCCTCCCGCGGGGGGGATACCTACGAGCAGTACTTC
>TRBD1|TRBJ1-2|TRBV5-6|-
CASSGTGWGHYGYTF
TGTGCCAGCAGTGGGACAGGGTGGGGGCACTATGGCTACACCTTC
>-|TRBJ2-7|TRBV2|once
CASSENRDSYEQYF
TGTGCCAGCAGTGAAAACAGGGATTCCTACGAGCAGTACTTC